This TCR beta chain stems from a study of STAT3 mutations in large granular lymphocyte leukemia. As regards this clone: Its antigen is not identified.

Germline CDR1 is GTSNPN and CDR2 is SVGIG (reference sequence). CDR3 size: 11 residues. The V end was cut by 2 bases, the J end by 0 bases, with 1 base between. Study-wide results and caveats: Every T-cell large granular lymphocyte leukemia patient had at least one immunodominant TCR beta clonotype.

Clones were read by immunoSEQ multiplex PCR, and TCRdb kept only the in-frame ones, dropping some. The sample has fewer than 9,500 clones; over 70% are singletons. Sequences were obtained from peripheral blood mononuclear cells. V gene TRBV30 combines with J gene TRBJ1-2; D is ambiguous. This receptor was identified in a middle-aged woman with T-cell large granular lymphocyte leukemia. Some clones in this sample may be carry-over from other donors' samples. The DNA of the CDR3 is TGTGCCTGGAGTACTAACTATGGCTACACCTTC. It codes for CAWSTNYGYTF.